This TCR beta chain was sequenced in a study of CD4+ T cells in melanoma. TCRdb keeps only in-frame clones here, not all; method: immunoSEQ multiplex PCR. Found here are thousands of clones, roughly three fifths of them singletons; the top ten hold around a fifth. Study-level findings and limits: Neoantigen-specific CD4+ T cells in melanoma reportedly had diverse differentiation states. CD8+ T cell, macrophage and B cell function reportedly correlated with neoantigen-specific CD4+ T cells.

On this clone itself: Its antigen is unknown.

Trimming removed 2 bases from V and 2 bases from J, with 4 bases in between. From germline, CDR1 is MNHEY and CDR2 SVGAGI. There are 13 residues in the CDR3. Sequencing was done on a sample of cells from a culture (not recorded whether cultured in vitro). V gene TRBV6-5 combines with J gene TRBJ1-3; D is unresolved. The TCR sequence derives from a human donor with melanoma. The CDR3 DNA reads as TGTGCCAGCAGTTACAAACCTGGAAACACCATATATTTT. Residues: CASSYKPGNTIYF.